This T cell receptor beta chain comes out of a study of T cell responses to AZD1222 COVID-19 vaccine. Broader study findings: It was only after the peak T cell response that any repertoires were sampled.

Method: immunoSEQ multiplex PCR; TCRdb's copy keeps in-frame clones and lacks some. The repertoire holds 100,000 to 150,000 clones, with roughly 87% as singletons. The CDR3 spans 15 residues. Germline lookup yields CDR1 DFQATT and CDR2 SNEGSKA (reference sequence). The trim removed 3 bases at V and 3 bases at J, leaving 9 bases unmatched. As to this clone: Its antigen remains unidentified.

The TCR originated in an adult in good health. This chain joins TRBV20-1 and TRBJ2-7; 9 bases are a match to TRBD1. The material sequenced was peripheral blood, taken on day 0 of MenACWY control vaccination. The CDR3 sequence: CSASPGQGDFYEQYV. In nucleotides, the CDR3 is TGCAGTGCTAGTCCGGGACAGGGTGATTTCTACGAGCAGTACGTC.